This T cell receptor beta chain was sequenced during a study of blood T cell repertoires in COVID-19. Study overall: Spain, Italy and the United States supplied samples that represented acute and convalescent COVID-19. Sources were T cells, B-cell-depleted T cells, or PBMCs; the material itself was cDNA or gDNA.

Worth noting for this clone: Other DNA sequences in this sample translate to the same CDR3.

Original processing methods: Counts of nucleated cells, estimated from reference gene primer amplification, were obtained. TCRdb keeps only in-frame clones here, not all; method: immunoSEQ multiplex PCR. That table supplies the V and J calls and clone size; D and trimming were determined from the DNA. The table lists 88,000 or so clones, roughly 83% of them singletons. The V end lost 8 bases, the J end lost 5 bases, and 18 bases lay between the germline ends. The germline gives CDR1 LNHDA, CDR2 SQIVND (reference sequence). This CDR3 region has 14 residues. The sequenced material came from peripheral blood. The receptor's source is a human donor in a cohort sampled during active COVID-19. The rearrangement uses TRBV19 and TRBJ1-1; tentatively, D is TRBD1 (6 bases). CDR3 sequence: CASSSIGGLTEAFF. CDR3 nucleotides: TGTGCCAGTTCTAGTATAGGGGGATTGACTGAAGCTTTCTTT.